One and the same sample provided the 5 T cell receptor beta chains below, sequenced in a study of CD8+ T cells in alopecia areata (dated by TCRdb to the late 2010s). Preparation of the library involved the immunoSEQ multiplex PCR assay. RNA was extracted from all samples and reverse transcribed into cDNA, which served as template for TCR sequencing. TCRdb obtained this table from immuneACCESS and retained in-frame rearrangements with V and J assigned. These tables miss some clones; where compared with another copy, unresolved V genes account for less than half of the shortfall, and the remainder is unexplained. Within this sample are 90,000 to 120,000 clones, with under 60% of them counted one time only. The ten largest clones represent 20% to 30% of the sample. The source material was NKG2D-low CD8+ T cells sorted from blood. The sample's cell subset or site, from its label and the paper: sorted CD8+ NKG2D-low blood T cells. The receptors stem from a human donor with alopecia areata.

Only a few counts were recorded for this clone. The CDR3 DNA reads as TGTGCCAGCAGCCCCAGCGGGTTGTACAATGAGCAGTTCTTC. This sequence encodes CASSPSGLYNEQFF. The chain carries TRBV7-6 and TRBJ2-1, with D perhaps matching TRBD2 (6 bases). Trimming shortened V by 5 bases and J by 4 bases, and 12 bases separated the two germline ends. The CDR3 contains 14 residues. The germline V gene has CDR1 SGHVS and CDR2 FNYEAQ.

The chain links TRBV18 to TRBJ2-3; D is uncertain. Germline values: CDR1 KGHSH, CDR2 LQKENI. Trimming cost V 3 bases and J 0 bases, with 7 bases left between them. The CDR3 totals 14 residues. The CDR3, as DNA: TGTGCCAGCTCACCGGTGTCGAGCACAGATACGCAGTATTTT. This sequence encodes CASSPVSSTDTQYF.

This clone was observed a handful of times. The J gene is TRBJ1-1, the V gene TRBV11-2; TRBD1 matches 11 bases. V shed 5 bases, J shed 7 bases, and the junction held 3 bases outside the gene matches. Per germline, CDR1 SGHAT and CDR2 FQNNGV. This CDR3 comprises 13 residues. The CDR3 region is CASSQGTGGEAFF. In DNA form, the CDR3 reads TGTGCCAGCAGCCAAGGGACAGGGGGTGAAGCTTTCTTT.

This CDR3 is CASSLRQGRYEQYF. The CDR3 DNA is TGTGCCAGCAGTTTGCGGCAGGGGAGGTACGAGCAGTACTTC. The chain employs TRBV28 and TRBJ2-7, with D perhaps given as TRBD1 or TRBD2 (6 bases each). CDR1 MDHEN and CDR2 SYDVKM come from the germline V gene. V was cut by 3 bases and J by 4 bases, with 13 bases left in between. The length of the CDR3 is 14 residues.

This clone was detected once. The V and J genes are TRBV28 and TRBJ1-5; no clear D gene. V gave up 3 bases and J gave up 4 bases, with 4 bases separating them. CDR3 length equals 12 residues. In germline, CDR1 is MDHEN, CDR2 SYDVKM. CDR3 residues: CASSFENQPQHF. In nucleotides, the CDR3 is TGTGCCAGCAGTTTCGAGAATCAGCCCCAGCATTTT.